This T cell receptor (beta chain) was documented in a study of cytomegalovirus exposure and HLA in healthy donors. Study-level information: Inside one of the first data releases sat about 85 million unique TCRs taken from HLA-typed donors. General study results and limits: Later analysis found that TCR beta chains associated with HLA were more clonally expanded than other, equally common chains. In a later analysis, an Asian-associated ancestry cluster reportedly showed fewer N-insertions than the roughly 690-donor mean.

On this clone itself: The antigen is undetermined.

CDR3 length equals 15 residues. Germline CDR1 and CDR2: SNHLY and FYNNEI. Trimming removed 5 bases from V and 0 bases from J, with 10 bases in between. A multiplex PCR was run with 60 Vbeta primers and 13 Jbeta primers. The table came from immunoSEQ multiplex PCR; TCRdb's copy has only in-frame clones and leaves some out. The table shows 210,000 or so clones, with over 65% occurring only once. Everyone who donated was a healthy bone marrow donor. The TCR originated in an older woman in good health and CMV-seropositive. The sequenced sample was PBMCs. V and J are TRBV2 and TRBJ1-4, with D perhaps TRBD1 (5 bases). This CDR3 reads CASSQGSATNEKLFF. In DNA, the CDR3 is TGTGCCAGCAGTCAGGGAAGTGCAACTAATGAAAAACTGTTTTTT.